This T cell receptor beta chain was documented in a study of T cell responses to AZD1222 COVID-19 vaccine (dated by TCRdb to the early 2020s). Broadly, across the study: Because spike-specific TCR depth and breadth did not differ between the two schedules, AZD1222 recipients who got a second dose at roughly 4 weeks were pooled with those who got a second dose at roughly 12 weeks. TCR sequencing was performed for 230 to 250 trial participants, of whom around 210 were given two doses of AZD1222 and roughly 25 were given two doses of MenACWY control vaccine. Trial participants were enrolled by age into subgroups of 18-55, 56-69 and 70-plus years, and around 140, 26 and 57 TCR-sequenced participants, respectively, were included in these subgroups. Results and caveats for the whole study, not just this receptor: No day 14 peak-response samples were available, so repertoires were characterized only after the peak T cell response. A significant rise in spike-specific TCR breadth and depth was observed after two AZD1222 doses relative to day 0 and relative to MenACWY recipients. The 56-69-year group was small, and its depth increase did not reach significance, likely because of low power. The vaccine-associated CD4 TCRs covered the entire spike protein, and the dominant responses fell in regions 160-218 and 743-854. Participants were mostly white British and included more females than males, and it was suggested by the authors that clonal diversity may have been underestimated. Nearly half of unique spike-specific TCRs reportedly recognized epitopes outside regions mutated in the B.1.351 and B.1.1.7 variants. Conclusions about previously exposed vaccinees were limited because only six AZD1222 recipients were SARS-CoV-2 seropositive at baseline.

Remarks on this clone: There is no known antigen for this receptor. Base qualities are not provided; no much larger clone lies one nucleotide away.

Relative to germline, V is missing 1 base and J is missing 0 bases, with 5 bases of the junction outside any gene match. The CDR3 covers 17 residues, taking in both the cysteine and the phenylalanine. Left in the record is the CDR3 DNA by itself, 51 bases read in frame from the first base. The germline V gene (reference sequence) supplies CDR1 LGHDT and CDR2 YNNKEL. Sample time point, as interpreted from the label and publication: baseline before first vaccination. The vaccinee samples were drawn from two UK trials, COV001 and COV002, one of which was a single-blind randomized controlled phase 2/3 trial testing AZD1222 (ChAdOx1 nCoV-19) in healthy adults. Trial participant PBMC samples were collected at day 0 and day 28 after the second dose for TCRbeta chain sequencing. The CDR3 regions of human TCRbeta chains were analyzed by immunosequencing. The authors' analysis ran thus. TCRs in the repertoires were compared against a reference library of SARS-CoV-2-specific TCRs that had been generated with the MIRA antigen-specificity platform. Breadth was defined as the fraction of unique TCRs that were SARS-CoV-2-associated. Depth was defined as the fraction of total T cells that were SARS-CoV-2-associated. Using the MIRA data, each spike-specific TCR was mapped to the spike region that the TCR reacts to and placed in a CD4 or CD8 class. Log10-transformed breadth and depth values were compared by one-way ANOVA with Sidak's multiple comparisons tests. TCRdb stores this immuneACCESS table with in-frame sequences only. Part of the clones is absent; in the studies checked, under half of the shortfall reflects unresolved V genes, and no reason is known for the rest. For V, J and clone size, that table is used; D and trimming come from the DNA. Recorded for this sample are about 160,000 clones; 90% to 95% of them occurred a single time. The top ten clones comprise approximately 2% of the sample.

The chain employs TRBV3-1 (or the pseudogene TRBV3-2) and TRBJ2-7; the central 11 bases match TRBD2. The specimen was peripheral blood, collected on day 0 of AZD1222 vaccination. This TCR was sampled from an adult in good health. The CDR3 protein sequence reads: CASSQGLAGGGSYEQYF. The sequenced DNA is TGTGCCAGCAGCCAAGGTCTAGCGGGAGGCGGCTCCTACGAGCAGTACTTC.